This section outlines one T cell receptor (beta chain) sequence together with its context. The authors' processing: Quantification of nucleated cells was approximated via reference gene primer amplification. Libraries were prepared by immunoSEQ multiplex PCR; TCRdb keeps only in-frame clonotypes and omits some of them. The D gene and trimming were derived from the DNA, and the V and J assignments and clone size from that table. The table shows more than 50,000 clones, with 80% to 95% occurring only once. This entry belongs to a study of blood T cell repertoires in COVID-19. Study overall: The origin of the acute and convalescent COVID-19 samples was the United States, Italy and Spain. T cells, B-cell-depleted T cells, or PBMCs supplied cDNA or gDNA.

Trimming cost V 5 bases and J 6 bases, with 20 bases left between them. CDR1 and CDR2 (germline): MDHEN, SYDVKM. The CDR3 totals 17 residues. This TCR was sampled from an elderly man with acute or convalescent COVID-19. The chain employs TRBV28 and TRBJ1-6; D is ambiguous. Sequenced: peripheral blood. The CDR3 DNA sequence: TGTGCCAGCAGTCCCCCACATTTATGGAGTCCTAATTCACCCCTCCACTTT. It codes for CASSPPHLWSPNSPLHF.